The clone carrying this T cell receptor beta chain was recorded a few times. Its antigen is currently unknown. This specimen comes from a study of beta chain features in type 1 diabetes. Study-wide results and caveats: Among all four CD4+ subsets, Type 1 diabetes patients had TCRB CDR3s that were moderately but significantly shorter.

Expressed TCRB transcripts were sequenced, since all the RNA that had been isolated was reverse transcribed. Naive, central memory and regulatory T cell samples yielded roughly 3.5 million reads on average. Using immunoSEQ multiplex PCR, the repertoire was profiled, and TCRdb retains in-frame clones only, with some absent. The profile shows more than 55,000 clones, 50% to 55% of them singletons. Losses at the gene ends were 0 bases for V and 9 bases for J; bases not matched to a gene: 7. CDR3 size: 15 residues. Per germline, CDR1 SGHRS and CDR2 YFSETQ. This sequence joins TRBV5-1 and TRBJ2-1; 9 positions match TRBD2. This receptor was obtained from a woman aged 40-49 years with type 1 diabetes. Sequenced: Tregs from blood. The CDR3: CASSLELAGVVEQFF. As DNA, the CDR3 is TGCGCCAGCAGCTTGGAATTAGCGGGAGTGGTTGAGCAGTTCTTC.